This TCR beta chain appears in the sequencing data of a study of post-analysis software for immune sequencing data. Study-level points and caveats: Comparison of patients with controls showed four or five TRBV segments more frequent in patients, TRBV5-6, TRBV5-1 and TRBV20-1 among them.

Between the trimmed V and J ends, which lost 5 bases and 0 bases, there was a span of 11 bases. The V gene's germline CDR1 is MNHNY and CDR2 SVGAGI (reference sequence). This CDR3 has 15 amino acids. Concerning this clonotype itself: The antigen is not known.

Sequencing libraries made from TCR beta cDNA carried unique molecular identifiers. Each CDR3 protein gets one entry after TCRdb re-called the PCR reads with MiXCR. Of over 300,000 distinct CDR3 sequences detected, roughly 36% appear once; the ten largest clones hold roughly 13%. The TCR comes from a girl between 10 and 17 years old with multiple sclerosis. Sequences were obtained from blood. The V call is TRBV6-6, the J call TRBJ1-3, with D uncertain. Here the CDR3 DNA reads TGTGCCAGCAGTCAATTAGATGTCTCTGGAAACACCATATATTTT. It specifies CASSQLDVSGNTIYF.